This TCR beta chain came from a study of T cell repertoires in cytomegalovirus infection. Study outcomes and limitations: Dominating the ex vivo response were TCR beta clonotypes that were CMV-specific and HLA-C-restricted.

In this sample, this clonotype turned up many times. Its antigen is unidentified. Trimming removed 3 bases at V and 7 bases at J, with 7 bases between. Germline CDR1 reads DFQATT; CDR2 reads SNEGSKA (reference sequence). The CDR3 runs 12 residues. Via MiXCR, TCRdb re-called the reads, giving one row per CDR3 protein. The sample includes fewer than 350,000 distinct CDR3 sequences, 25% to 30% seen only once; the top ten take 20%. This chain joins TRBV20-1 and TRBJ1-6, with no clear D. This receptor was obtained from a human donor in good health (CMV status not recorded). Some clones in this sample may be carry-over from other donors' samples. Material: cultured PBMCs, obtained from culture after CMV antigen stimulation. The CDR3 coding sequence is TGCAGTGCTAGCTCCCAAAATTCACCCCTCCACTTT. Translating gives CSASSQNSPLHF.